These T cell receptor beta chains were read from a single sample in a study of cytomegalovirus exposure and HLA in healthy donors. Using immunoSEQ multiplex PCR, the repertoire was profiled, and TCRdb retains in-frame clones only, with some absent. Among about 160,000 clones, roughly three quarters were seen once, and the ten largest hold roughly 3%. Sequences were obtained from PBMCs. All receptors derive from a woman aged 45-65 years in good health and CMV-seropositive. CDR3s include the opening cysteine and the closing phenylalanine or tryptophan. A D gene is named only where the DNA matches it firmly. Clone size is given for some rows only: seen once, a few or many times, or a class if the clone is expanded.

D,length,J,V,size,CDR3,DNA
TRBD2,16,TRBJ2-2,TRBV7-6,-,CASSLGLAGDTGELFF,TGTGCCAGCAGCTTAGGTCTAGCGGGAGACACCGGGGAGCTGTTTTTT
TRBD2,21,TRBJ2-7,TRBV4-1,once,CASSQDLRNSLLAASSYEQYF,TGCGCCAGCAGCCAAGATTTGAGGAACAGTTTACTAGCGGCCAGCTCCTACGAGCAGTACTTC
-,15,TRBJ1-6,TRBV6-6,-,CASSRDRLNHSPLHF,TGTGCCAGCAGCCGAGACAGGTTAAACCATTCACCCCTCCACTTT
TRBD2,15,TRBJ2-1,TRBV7-8,-,CASSSRTSGGNEQFF,TGTGCCAGCAGCTCCCGGACTAGCGGAGGGAATGAGCAGTTCTTC
TRBD1,17,TRBJ2-2,TRBV12-5,-,CASGSPLGTGDVGELFF,TGTGCTAGTGGTTCCCCCCTCGGGACAGGGGATGTCGGGGAGCTGTTTTTT
-,16,TRBJ2-6,TRBV28,-,CASSLDRTSGANGLTF,TGTGCCAGCAGTTTAGACAGGACCTCTGGGGCCAACGGCCTGACTTTC
TRBD1,16,TRBJ1-2,TRBV28,-,CASTIGPGTGNYGYTF,TGTGCCAGCACCATCGGTCCCGGGACAGGGAACTATGGCTACACCTTC
TRBD1,15,TRBJ1-2,TRBV4-3,-,CASSQHGQGGYGYTF,TGCGCCAGCAGCCAACACGGACAGGGGGGCTATGGCTACACCTTC
-,15,TRBJ2-3,TRBV18,-,CASKGSGISTDTQYF,TGTGCCAGCAAGGGTTCGGGGATCAGCACAGATACGCAGTATTTT
TRBD1,16,TRBJ2-6,TRBV2,-,CASGTGLSSGANVLTF,TGTGCCAGCGGGACAGGGTTAAGCTCTGGGGCCAACGTCCTGACTTTC
-,11,TRBJ2-1,TRBV30,-,CALSPLNEQFF,TGTGCCTTGTCCCCTTTGAATGAGCAGTTCTTC
TRBD1,16,TRBJ1-1,TRBV19,-,CASSIPTTGASTEAFF,TGTGCCAGTAGTATACCCACGACAGGGGCCAGCACTGAAGCTTTCTTT
TRBD1,16,TRBJ1-5,TRBV19,-,CASGRAGGYSNQPQHF,TGTGCCAGTGGACGGGCAGGGGGCTATAGCAATCAGCCCCAGCATTTT
TRBD1,17,TRBJ1-4,TRBV4-2,-,CASSQGYSQGVSEKLFF,TGTGCCAGCAGCCAAGGGTACTCCCAGGGGGTGAGTGAAAAACTGTTTTTT
TRBD1,15,TRBJ1-2,TRBV6-5,-,CASSYADRVRYGYTF,TGTGCCAGCAGTTACGCTGACAGGGTTCGGTATGGCTACACCTTC
TRBD1,14,TRBJ1-1,TRBV30,-,CAWSVGGPNTEAFF,TGTGCCTGGAGTGTAGGGGGCCCGAACACTGAAGCTTTCTTT
-,15,TRBJ2-1,TRBV11-2,-,CASRAGTLGVNEQFF,TGTGCCAGCAGAGCGGGGACATTAGGGGTCAATGAGCAGTTCTTC
-,13,TRBJ1-2,TRBV4-3,once,CASSQVERNGYTF,TGCGCCAGCAGCCAAGTAGAGAGGAATGGCTACACCTTC
-,18,TRBJ2-6,TRBV4-2,-,CASSQGLGLFSGANVLTF,TGTGCCAGCAGCCAAGGACTTGGACTTTTTTCTGGGGCCAACGTCCTGACTTTC
-,15,TRBJ1-2,TRBV11-3,-,CASSLDRTGNYGYTF,TGTGCCAGCAGCTTAGATCGTACGGGAAACTACGGCTACACCTTC
-,13,TRBJ1-1,TRBV4-3,-,CASSQAVLTEAFF,TGCGCCAGCAGCCAAGCGGTTCTCACTGAAGCTTTCTTT
TRBD1,16,TRBJ2-1,TRBV4-1,-,CASSQAGQGVDNEQFF,TGCGCCAGCAGCCAAGCCGGACAGGGAGTCGACAATGAGCAGTTCTTC
TRBD2,19,TRBJ2-7,TRBV11-2,once,CASSPERRASGRVGYEQYF,TGTGCCAGCAGCCCGGAGAGACGGGCTAGCGGGAGAGTTGGCTACGAGCAGTACTTC
-,14,TRBJ1-1,TRBV19,-,CASTLDTLGAEAFF,TGTGCCAGTACCCTGGACACCCTTGGGGCTGAAGCTTTCTTT
TRBD1,16,TRBJ1-5,TRBV27,few,CASSLLGGQGNQPQHF,TGTGCCAGCAGTTTATTAGGGGGACAGGGCAATCAGCCCCAGCATTTT
-,14,TRBJ1-5,TRBV30,-,CAWSVGLGDQPQHF,TGTGCCTGGAGTGTGGGGTTAGGGGATCAGCCCCAGCATTTT
TRBD1,14,TRBJ2-7,TRBV6-6,-,CASILRDRGPGEYF,TGTGCCAGCATCCTCCGGGACAGGGGGCCAGGCGAGTACTTC
-,18,TRBJ1-4,TRBV6-1,-,CASSEEGLQGPTNEKLFF,TGTGCCAGCAGTGAAGAAGGCCTCCAGGGCCCAACTAATGAAAAACTGTTTTTT
-,12,TRBJ2-7,TRBV28,-,CASSWGEDEQYF,TGTGCCAGCAGTTGGGGGGAGGACGAGCAGTACTTC
-,16,TRBJ1-4,TRBV19,-,CASSIGSSGINEKLFF,TGTGCCAGTAGTATAGGATCCTCGGGGATTAATGAAAAACTGTTTTTT
-,16,TRBJ2-1,TRBV25-1,-,CASSGGTFFYYNEQFF,TGTGCCAGCAGTGGGGGGACATTTTTTTACTACAATGAGCAGTTCTTC
TRBD2,16,TRBJ2-5,TRBV5-4,once,CASSPGSGRAGETQYF,TGTGCCAGCAGCCCTGGGAGCGGGAGGGCCGGGGAGACCCAGTACTTC
TRBD1,12,TRBJ1-2,TRBV5-8,-,CASSRTGWGYTF,TGTGCCAGCAGCCGGACAGGCTGGGGCTACACCTTC
-,13,TRBJ1-2,TRBV5-1,-,CASSLVGDYGYTF,TGCGCCAGCAGCTTGGTAGGGGACTATGGCTACACCTTC
-,13,TRBJ2-1,TRBV27,-,CASRRTGGNEQFF,TGTGCCAGCAGGAGGACCGGGGGCAATGAGCAGTTCTTC
TRBD2,15,TRBJ2-1,TRBV18,-,CASSPGTSFHNEQFF,TGTGCCAGCTCACCCGGGACTAGTTTCCACAATGAGCAGTTCTTC
TRBD1,16,TRBJ1-1,TRBV2,-,CASSEARQGMNTEAFF,TGTGCCAGCAGTGAAGCCCGACAGGGTATGAACACTGAAGCTTTCTTT
-,13,TRBJ1-4,TRBV2,-,CASFQNLNEKLFF,TGTGCCAGCTTCCAGAACCTTAATGAAAAACTGTTTTTT
-,11,TRBJ1-1,TRBV28,-,CAIRRDTEAFF,TGTGCCATCAGGAGGGACACTGAAGCTTTCTTT